These 30 T cell receptor beta chains share one sample of origin, sequenced in a study of cytomegalovirus exposure and HLA in healthy donors. 60 Vbeta and 13 Jbeta primers were used in PCR. The table came from immunoSEQ multiplex PCR; TCRdb's copy has only in-frame clones and leaves some out. The sample carries roughly 260,000 clones, 84% recorded once. Input material: PBMCs. These receptors were obtained from a woman between 40 and 50 years old in good health and CMV-seropositive.

This clone has a single count. J is TRBJ2-5 and V is TRBV11-2; 7 bases match TRBD2. V lost 6 bases and J lost 2; bases outside the gene matches: 6. CDR1 is SGHAT and CDR2 is FQNNGV in the germline V gene. This CDR3 is 14 amino acids long. The CDR3: CASRWRGRQETQYF. DNA for the CDR3: TGTGCCAGCAGGTGGCGGGGGAGGCAAGAGACCCAGTACTTC.

This chain links TRBV5-1 with TRBJ2-7, with a possible D match to TRBD2 (6 bases). The CDR3 has 14 residues. CDR1 and CDR2 from the germline V gene are SGHRS and YFSETQ. The ends were cut back, 0 bases at V and 2 bases at J, with 9 bases in the middle. The CDR3 loop is CASSLAGSPYEQYF. CDR3 nucleotide sequence: TGCGCCAGCAGCTTGGCCGGGAGTCCCTACGAGCAGTACTTC.

The CDR3 region has the DNA TGTGCCAGCTCACCAGACGGGTTTTATCAGCCCCAGCATTTT. Amino acids: CASSPDGFYQPQHF. The V call is TRBV18, the J call TRBJ1-5; D remains unclear. The CDR3 extends over 14 amino acids. The germline V gene has CDR1 KGHSH and CDR2 LQKENI. Deletions cut 2 bases from V and 5 bases from J, with 10 bases between. The complete variable domain, with remaining parts taken from reference TRBV18 and TRBJ1-5, reads NAGVMQNPRHLVRRRGQEARLRCSPMKGHSHVYWYRQLPEEGLKFMVYLQKENIIDESGMPKERFSAEFPKEGPSILRIQQVVRGDSAAYFCASSPDGFYQPQHFGDGTRLSIL.

The chain links TRBV5-6 to TRBJ2-5, with TRBD1 identical over 11 bases. Germline CDR1 is SGHDT and CDR2 is YYEEEE. This CDR3 contains 15 residues. Germline trimming cut 3 bases from V and 5 bases from J; bases unmatched to any gene: 6. The CDR3 loop is CASSSTGTGGETQYF. The CDR3 nucleotides read TGTGCCAGCAGCTCAACCGGGACAGGGGGTGAGACCCAGTACTTC.

This clone was detected a few times. The chain combines TRBV5-8 with TRBJ1-3; the D is unclear. Germline CDR1 and CDR2: SGHTS and YDEGEE. Trimming shortened V by 0 bases and J by 6 bases, and 10 bases separated the two germline ends. This CDR3 has 14 residues. The chain's CDR3 is CASSLVEESNTIYF. The CDR3, as DNA: TGTGCCAGCAGCTTGGTGGAGGAGTCAAACACCATATATTTT.

The chain uses TRBV7-2 and TRBJ2-5; maybe TRBD2 (6 bases). Germline V gene sequence: CDR1 SGHTA, CDR2 FQGNSA. The CDR3 has 16 amino acids. V was shortened by 1 base and J by 5 bases, with 17 bases between the two germline ends. The CDR3 protein is CASSLGGLGRSETQYF. The CDR3 DNA reads TGTGCCAGCAGCTTAGGAGGGTTGGGGAGGAGTGAGACCCAGTACTTC.

The CDR3 sequence is CASSPDRAGNSPLHF. As DNA, the CDR3 is TGTGCCAGCAGTCCCGACAGGGCCGGTAATTCACCCCTCCACTTT. The genes are TRBV28 and TRBJ1-6, with TRBD1 identical over 7 bases. The germline gives CDR1 MDHEN, CDR2 SYDVKM. The CDR3 contains 15 residues. The J segment lost 6 bases and the V segment lost 5 bases, leaving 7 bases of the junction unmatched.

J is TRBJ2-1 and V is TRBV29-1, with TRBD1 matching over 7 bases. Per germline, CDR1 SQVTM and CDR2 ANQGSEA. Unmatched junction bases numbered 8, after V lost 7 bases and J lost 2 bases. The CDR3 extends over 14 amino acids. CDR3 sequence: CSAQKGATYNEQFF. The CDR3 nucleotides are TGCAGCGCCCAGAAGGGGGCTACCTACAATGAGCAGTTCTTC.

In DNA form, the CDR3 reads TGTGCCAGCAGCCCGGGACAGAATAATTCACCCCTCCACTTT. Its translation: CASSPGQNNSPLHF. The genes are TRBV13 and TRBJ1-6, with 7 bases identical to TRBD1. Germline CDR1 PRHDT, CDR2 FYEKMQ (reference sequence). V lost 5 bases and J lost 5; bases outside the gene matches: 3. The CDR3 has 14 residues.

This clone was counted a few times. The rearrangement links TRBV25-1 to TRBJ2-5; tentative D call: TRBD1 (6 bases). V was clipped by 4 bases and J by 4 bases, with 7 bases between them. The CDR3 sequence is 12 residues long. Germline V lookup: CDR1 MGHDK, CDR2 SYGVNS. The CDR3 coding sequence is TGTGCCAGCAGTGGGACAGTAGAGACCCAGTACTTC. It codes for CASSGTVETQYF.

This chain links TRBV4-3 with TRBJ2-7; no reliable D call. V shed 0 bases and J shed 3 bases, with 6 bases lying between them. The CDR3 length is 13 residues. CDR1 LGHNA and CDR2 YSLEER come from the germline V gene. CDR3 loop: CASSQEYGYEQYF. CDR3 sequence (DNA): TGCGCCAGCAGCCAAGAATACGGCTACGAGCAGTACTTC.

The V call is TRBV6-1, the J call TRBJ2-7; D is possibly TRBD1 (6 bases). This CDR3 comprises 13 residues. Germline CDR1 and CDR2: MNHNS and SASEGT. V gave up 3 bases and J gave up 0 bases, with 6 bases separating them. The DNA for the CDR3 is TGTGCCAGCAGTGAGGGGGCCTCCTACGAGCAGTACTTC. Residues: CASSEGASYEQYF.

The rearrangement uses TRBV19 and TRBJ2-7, with TRBD2 matching 7 bases. V shed 4 bases, J shed 3 bases, and the junction held 6 bases outside the gene matches. The CDR3 has 14 amino acids. Germline lookup yields CDR1 LNHDA and CDR2 SQIVND (reference sequence). As DNA, the CDR3 is TGTGCCAGTAGTAGCGGACTAGAACACTACGAGCAGTACTTC. Encoded protein: CASSSGLEHYEQYF.

This clone was recorded a few times. In DNA form, the CDR3 reads TGTGCCAGCTCACGAAGCGCTAGCACAGATACGCAGTATTTT. It yields the protein CASSRSASTDTQYF. This chain links TRBV18 with TRBJ2-3; D is unresolved. The CDR3 contains 14 residues. V lost 4 bases and J lost 0, with 8 bases in between. Germline V gene data show CDR1 as KGHSH and CDR2 as LQKENI.

The chain carries TRBV5-6 and TRBJ1-2; TRBD1 is a possible D gene (5 bases). CDR1 SGHDT and CDR2 YYEEEE come from the germline V gene. V lost 5 bases and J 2 bases, leaving 16 bases between the germline ends. CDR3 length: 15 amino acids. The CDR3 sequence: CASRNKGRGNYGYTF. In DNA form, the CDR3 reads TGTGCCAGCAGAAACAAGGGGCGCGGAAACTATGGCTACACCTTC. The whole variable domain, remainder taken from reference TRBV5-6 and TRBJ1-2, is DAGVTQSPTHLIKTRGQQVTLRCSPKSGHDTVSWYQQALGQGPQFIFQYYEEEERQRGNFPDRFSGHQFPNYSSELNVNALLLGDSALYLCASRNKGRGNYGYTFGSGTRLTVV.

This clone was picked up one time. This chain uses TRBV19 with TRBJ2-1, with 8 bases that match TRBD2. CDR1 and CDR2 from the germline V gene are LNHDA and SQIVND (reference sequence). The CDR3 consists of 15 residues. The trim removed 1 base at V and 4 bases at J, leaving 3 bases unmatched. The CDR3 coding sequence is TGTGCCAGTAGTATAGTAGCGGGGAAGTACAATGAGCAGTTCTTC. Protein: CASSIVAGKYNEQFF.

The chain employs TRBV11-3 and TRBJ1-2; D not resolved. Deletions cut 6 bases from V and 2 bases from J, with 13 bases between. This CDR3 spans 14 amino acids. Germline CDR1 reads SGHNT; CDR2 reads YENEEA. CDR3 in amino acids: CASSHGSGNYGYTF. CDR3 coding DNA: TGTGCCAGCAGTCACGGGTCGGGGAACTATGGCTACACCTTC.

The genes are TRBV14 and TRBJ2-3; no reliable D call. The germline V and J ends were trimmed by 1 base and 2 bases, with 4 bases remaining between them. Germline CDR1 SGHDN, CDR2 FVKESK. The CDR3 has 13 residues. In DNA, the CDR3 is TGTGCCAGCAGCCAAGGGCCCACAGATACGCAGTATTTT. This gives the protein CASSQGPTDTQYF.

This clone was counted between two and nine times. The CDR3 sequence: CASSSTGGEVYEQYF. DNA for the CDR3: TGTGCCAGCAGCTCCACAGGGGGCGAGGTCTACGAGCAGTACTTC. The genes are TRBV7-2 and TRBJ2-7; 9 nucleotides agree with TRBD1. The CDR3 is 15 residues long. Unmatched junction bases numbered 7, after V lost 4 bases and J lost 3 bases. Germline CDR1 and CDR2: SGHTA and FQGNSA.

The chain recombines TRBV28 with TRBJ1-2; D might be TRBD1 (5 bases). This CDR3 contains 14 residues. Germline assignment: CDR1 MDHEN and CDR2 SYDVKM. Between the trimmed V and J ends, which lost 10 bases and 7 bases, there was a span of 22 bases. The CDR3 loop reads CAIRGAFREGGYTF. In DNA, the CDR3 is TGTGCCATCCGCGGGGCTTTCCGCGAAGGTGGCTACACCTTC.

V gene TRBV7-3 combines with J gene TRBJ1-2; the D gene is possibly TRBD1 (6 bases). The CDR3 spans 13 residues. CDR1 is SGHTA, CDR2 FQGTGA, per germline. The germline V and J ends were trimmed by 3 bases and 8 bases, with 13 bases remaining between them. Written as DNA, the CDR3 is TGTGCCAGCAGCTTCTCAGGGGCGAAGGGCTACACCTTC. This translates into CASSFSGAKGYTF. Full variable domain (remainder filled in from reference TRBV7-3 and TRBJ1-2): GAGVSQTPSNKVTEKGKYVELRCDPISGHTALYWYRQSLGQGPEFLIYFQGTGAADDSGLPNDRFFAVRPEGSVSTLKIQRTERGDSAVYLCASSFSGAKGYTFGSGTRLTVV.

The chain has TRBV18 and TRBJ1-4; D is perhaps TRBD1 (6 bases). This CDR3 contains 15 residues. V dropped 3 bases and J dropped 4 bases, with 12 bases sitting between them. From germline, CDR1 is KGHSH and CDR2 LQKENI. Written as DNA, the CDR3 is TGTGCCAGCTCACCCTCGGACAGTTATAATGAAAAACTGTTTTTT. Encoded protein: CASSPSDSYNEKLFF.

This clone was observed a few times. The chain uses TRBV25-1 and TRBJ2-5, with D perhaps matching TRBD1 (5 bases). The CDR3 covers 14 residues. Germline V gene data show CDR1 as MGHDK and CDR2 as SYGVNS. The V end lost 2 bases, the J end lost 5 bases, and 12 bases lay between the germline ends. The CDR3 DNA reads TGTGCCAGCAGTGAACCCCAGGGTAGGGAGACCCAGTACTTC. Translating gives CASSEPQGRETQYF.

CDR3 residues: CASSPDRGSTGELFF. The DNA of the CDR3 is TGTGCCAGCTCACCGGACAGGGGGAGCACCGGGGAGCTGTTTTTT. The chain employs TRBV18 and TRBJ2-2, with TRBD1 matching 10 bases. Per germline, CDR1 KGHSH and CDR2 LQKENI. J gave up 4 bases and V 3 bases, and 2 bases lay outside the gene matches. The CDR3 consists of 15 residues.

The table lists this clone with a few counts. The chain recombines TRBV19 with TRBJ2-2; D perhaps matches TRBD1 (6 bases). Trimming pared 9 bases from V and 2 bases from J, leaving 13 bases between. Germline CDR1 is LNHDA and CDR2 is SQIVND (reference sequence). The CDR3 is 14 amino acids. DNA for the CDR3: TGTGCCAGCGCGAGCAGGGGTAACACCGGGGAGCTGTTTTTT. Translating gives CASASRGNTGELFF.

The chain joins TRBV7-2 to TRBJ2-1; TRBD2 matches 10 bases. The CDR3 runs 15 residues. CDR1 SGHTA and CDR2 FQGNSA come from the germline V gene. J was trimmed by 7 bases and V by 5 bases; bases with no gene match: 8. CDR3 bases: TGTGCCAGCAGCCCAGCGGGAGGGCCCAGTAATGAGCAGTTCTTC. This translates into CASSPAGGPSNEQFF.

V usage is TRBV27 and J usage is TRBJ1-2, with 7 bases identical to TRBD1. The ends lost 10 bases at V and 8 bases at J; junction bases unmatched: 37. The length of the CDR3 is 21 residues. Per the germline V gene, CDR1 is MNHEY and CDR2 is SMNVEV (reference sequence). The CDR3 DNA reads TGTGCCACCTCCTCAGCAGTTGTCCCAAAACAGGGGAAGAAGGATCTAGGGGGCTACACCTTC. The encoded protein is CATSSAVVPKQGKKDLGGYTF.

CDR3 nucleotide sequence: TGTGCCAGCTCCCTACGCGGAAGCCCCTACAATGAGCAGTTCTTC. Its protein is CASSLRGSPYNEQFF. The chain recombines TRBV27 with TRBJ2-1; the D is unclear. V dropped 8 bases and J dropped 2 bases, with 16 bases sitting between them. The length of the CDR3 is 15 residues. Germline V gene data show CDR1 as MNHEY and CDR2 as SMNVEV (reference sequence).

As DNA, the CDR3 is TGTTCGGTTGGGGAGTCCTACAATGAGCAGTTCTTC. Amino acids: CSVGESYNEQFF. The rearrangement joins TRBV7-2 to TRBJ2-1; TRBD2 might be the D (5 bases). The CDR3 has 12 residues. CDR1 and CDR2 (germline): SGHTA, FQGNSA. The full variable domain, with the rest looked up from reference TRBV7-2 and TRBJ2-1, is GAGVSQSPSNKVTEKGKDVELRCDPISGHTALYWYRQSLGQGLEFLIYFQGNSAPDKSGLPSDRFSAERTGGSVSTLTIQRTQQEDSAVYLCSVGESYNEQFFGPGTRLTVL.

The rearrangement links TRBV18 to TRBJ1-4, with 7 bases aligning to TRBD1. J gave up 8 bases and V 3 bases, and 6 bases lay outside the gene matches. Germline CDR1 KGHSH, CDR2 LQKENI. CDR3 size: 14 residues. The CDR3 DNA reads TGTGCCAGCTCACCTCAGGGGGAAGGCGAAAAACTGTTTTTT. This sequence encodes CASSPQGEGEKLFF.